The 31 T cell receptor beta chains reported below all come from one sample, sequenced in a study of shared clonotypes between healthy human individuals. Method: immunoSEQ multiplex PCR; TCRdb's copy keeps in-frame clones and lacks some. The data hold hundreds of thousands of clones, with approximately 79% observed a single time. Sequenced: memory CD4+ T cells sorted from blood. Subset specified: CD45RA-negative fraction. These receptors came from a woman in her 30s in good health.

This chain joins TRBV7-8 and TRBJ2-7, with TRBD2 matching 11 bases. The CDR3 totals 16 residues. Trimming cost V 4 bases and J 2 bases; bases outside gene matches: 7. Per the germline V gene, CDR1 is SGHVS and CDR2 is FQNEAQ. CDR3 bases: TGTGCCAGCAGCTCCTGGACTAGCGGGTCAGCCTACGAGCAGTACTTC. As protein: CASSSWTSGSAYEQYF.

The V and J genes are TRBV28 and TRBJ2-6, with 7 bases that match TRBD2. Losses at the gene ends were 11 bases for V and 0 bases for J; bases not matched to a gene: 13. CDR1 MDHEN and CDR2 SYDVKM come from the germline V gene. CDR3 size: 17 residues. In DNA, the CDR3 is TGTGCCGGGGGAGGGACGGATTATTTCTCTGGGGCCAACGTCCTGACTTTC. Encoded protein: CAGGGTDYFSGANVLTF.

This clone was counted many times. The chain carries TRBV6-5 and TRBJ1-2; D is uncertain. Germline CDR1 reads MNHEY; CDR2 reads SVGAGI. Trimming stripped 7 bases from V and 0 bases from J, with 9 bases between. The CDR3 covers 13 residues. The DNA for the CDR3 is TGTGCCAGCACGGCACATACTAACTATGGCTACACCTTC. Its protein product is CASTAHTNYGYTF.

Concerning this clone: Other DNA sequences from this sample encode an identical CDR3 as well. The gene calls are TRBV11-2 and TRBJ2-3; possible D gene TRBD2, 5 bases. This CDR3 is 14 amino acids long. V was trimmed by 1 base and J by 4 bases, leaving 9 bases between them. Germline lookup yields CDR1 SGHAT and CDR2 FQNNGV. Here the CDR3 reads CASSLGLAADTQYF. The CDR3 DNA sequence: TGTGCCAGCAGCTTAGGTCTAGCAGCAGATACGCAGTATTTT. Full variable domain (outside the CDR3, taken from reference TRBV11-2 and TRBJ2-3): EAGVAQSPRYKIIEKRQSVAFWCNPISGHATLYWYQQILGQGPKLLIQFQNNGVVDDSQLPKDRFSAERLKGVDSTLKIQPAKLEDSAVYLCASSLGLAADTQYFGPGTRLTVL.

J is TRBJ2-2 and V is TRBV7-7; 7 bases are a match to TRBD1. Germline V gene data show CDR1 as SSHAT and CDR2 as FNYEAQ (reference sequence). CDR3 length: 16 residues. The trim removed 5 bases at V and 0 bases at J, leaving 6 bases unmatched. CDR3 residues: CASSLTGQANTGELFF. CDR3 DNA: TGTGCCAGCAGCCTTACTGGACAGGCGAACACCGGGGAGCTGTTTTTT.

The CDR3 nucleotides are TGTGCCAGCAGTGAACGTATGGGACTAGGGGTAGATACGCAGTATTTT. Translated, it gives CASSERMGLGVDTQYF. This rearrangement joins TRBV2 to TRBJ2-3, with 8 bases that match TRBD2. V trimming: 2 bases; J trimming: 5 bases; junction bases outside the gene matches: 9. This CDR3 contains 16 residues. Per germline, CDR1 SNHLY and CDR2 FYNNEI.

The CDR3 bases are TGCGCCAGCAGCGTGGGCGGACGCACAGATACGCAGTATTTT. The encoded protein is CASSVGGRTDTQYF. The chain joins TRBV5-1 to TRBJ2-3; D ambiguous. V dropped 4 bases and J dropped 1 base, with 10 bases sitting between them. The CDR3 is made up of 14 amino acids. The germline V gene has CDR1 SGHRS and CDR2 YFSETQ. Looking up the rest from reference TRBV5-1 and TRBJ2-3 gives the full variable domain: KAGVTQTPRYLIKTRGQQVTLSCSPISGHRSVSWYQQTPGQGLQFLFEYFSETQRNKGNFPGRFSGRQFSNSRSEMNVSTLELGDSALYLCASSVGGRTDTQYFGPGTRLTVL.

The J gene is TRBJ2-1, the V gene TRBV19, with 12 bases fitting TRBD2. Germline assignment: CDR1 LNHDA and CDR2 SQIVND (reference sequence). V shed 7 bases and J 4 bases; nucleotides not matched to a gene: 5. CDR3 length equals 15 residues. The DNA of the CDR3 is TGTGCCAGTACAAGGGGGACTAGCGGGTACAATGAGCAGTTCTTC. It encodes CASTRGTSGYNEQFF.

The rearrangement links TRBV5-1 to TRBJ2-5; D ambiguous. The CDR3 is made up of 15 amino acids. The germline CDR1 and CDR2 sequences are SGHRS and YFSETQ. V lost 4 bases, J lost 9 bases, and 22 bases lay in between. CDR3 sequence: CASSPQTGSPGAQYF. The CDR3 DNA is TGCGCCAGCAGCCCACAAACCGGAAGTCCTGGGGCCCAGTACTTC.

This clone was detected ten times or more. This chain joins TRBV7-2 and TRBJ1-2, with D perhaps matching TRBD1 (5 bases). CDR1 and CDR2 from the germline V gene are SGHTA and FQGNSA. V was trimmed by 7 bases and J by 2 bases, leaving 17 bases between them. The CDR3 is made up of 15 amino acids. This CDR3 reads CASTKPQGLNYGYTF. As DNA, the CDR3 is TGTGCCAGCACCAAACCTCAGGGATTAAACTATGGCTACACCTTC. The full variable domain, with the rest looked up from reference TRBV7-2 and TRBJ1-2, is GAGVSQSPSNKVTEKGKDVELRCDPISGHTALYWYRQSLGQGLEFLIYFQGNSAPDKSGLPSDRFSAERTGGSVSTLTIQRTQQEDSAVYLCASTKPQGLNYGYTFGSGTRLTVV.

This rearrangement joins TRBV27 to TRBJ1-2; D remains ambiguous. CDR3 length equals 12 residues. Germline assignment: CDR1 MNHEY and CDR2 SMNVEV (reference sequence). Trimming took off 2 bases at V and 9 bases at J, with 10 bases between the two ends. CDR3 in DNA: TGTGCCAGCAGTTTAGAGGGTTTAAGCTACACCTTC. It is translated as CASSLEGLSYTF.

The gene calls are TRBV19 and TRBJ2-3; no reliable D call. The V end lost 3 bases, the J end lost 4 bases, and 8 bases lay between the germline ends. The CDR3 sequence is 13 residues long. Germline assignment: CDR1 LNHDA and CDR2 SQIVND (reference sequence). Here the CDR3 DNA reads TGTGCCAGTAGTATCGCCGGGTCAGATACGCAGTATTTT. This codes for CASSIAGSDTQYF.

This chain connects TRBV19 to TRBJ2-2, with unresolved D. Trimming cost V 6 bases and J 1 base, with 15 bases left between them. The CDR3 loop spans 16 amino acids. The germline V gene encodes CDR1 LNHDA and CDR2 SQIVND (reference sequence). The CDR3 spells CASRGSGSWNTGELFF. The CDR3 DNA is TGTGCCAGTAGGGGTAGTGGCAGCTGGAACACCGGGGAGCTGTTTTTT.

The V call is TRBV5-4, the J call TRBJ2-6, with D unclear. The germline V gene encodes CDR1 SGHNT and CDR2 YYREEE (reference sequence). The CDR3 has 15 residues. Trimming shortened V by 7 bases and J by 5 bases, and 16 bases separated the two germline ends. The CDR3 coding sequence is TGTGCCAGCCAAGTCAGACAAAGTCGGGCCAACGTCCTGACTTTC. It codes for CASQVRQSRANVLTF.

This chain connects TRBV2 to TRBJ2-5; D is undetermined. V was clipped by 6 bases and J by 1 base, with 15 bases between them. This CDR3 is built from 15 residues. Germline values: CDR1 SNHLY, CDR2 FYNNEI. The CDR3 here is CASRSNSGPQETQYF. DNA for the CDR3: TGTGCCAGCAGATCAAACTCCGGGCCCCAAGAGACCCAGTACTTC.

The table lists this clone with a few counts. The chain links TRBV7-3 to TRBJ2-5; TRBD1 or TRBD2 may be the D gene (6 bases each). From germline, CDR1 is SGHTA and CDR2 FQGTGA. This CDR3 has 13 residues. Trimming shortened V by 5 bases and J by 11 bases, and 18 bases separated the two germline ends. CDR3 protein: CASSQRTRGEQYF. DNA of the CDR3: TGTGCCAGCAGCCAACGAACGAGGGGGGAGCAGTACTTC.

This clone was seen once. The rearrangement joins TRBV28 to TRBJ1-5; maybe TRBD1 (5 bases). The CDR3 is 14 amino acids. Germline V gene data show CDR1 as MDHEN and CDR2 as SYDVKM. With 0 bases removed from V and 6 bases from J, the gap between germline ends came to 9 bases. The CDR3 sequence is CASSLWGRVQPQHF. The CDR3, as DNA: TGTGCCAGCAGTTTATGGGGCAGGGTTCAGCCCCAGCATTTT.

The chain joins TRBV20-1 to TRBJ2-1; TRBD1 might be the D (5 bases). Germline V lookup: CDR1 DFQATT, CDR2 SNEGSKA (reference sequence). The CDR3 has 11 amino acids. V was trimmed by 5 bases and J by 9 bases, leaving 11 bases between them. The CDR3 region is CSAGRVAEQFF. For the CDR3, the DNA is TGCAGTGCTGGCAGGGTAGCTGAGCAGTTCTTC.

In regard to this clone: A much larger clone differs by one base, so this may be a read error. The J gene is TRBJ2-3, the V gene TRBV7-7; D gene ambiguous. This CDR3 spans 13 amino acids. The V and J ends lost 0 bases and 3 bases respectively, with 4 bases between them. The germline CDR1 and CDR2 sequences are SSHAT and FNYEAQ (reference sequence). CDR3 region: CASSLAETDTQYF. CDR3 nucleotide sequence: TGTGCCAGCAGCTTAGCGGAGACAGATACGCAGTATTTT.

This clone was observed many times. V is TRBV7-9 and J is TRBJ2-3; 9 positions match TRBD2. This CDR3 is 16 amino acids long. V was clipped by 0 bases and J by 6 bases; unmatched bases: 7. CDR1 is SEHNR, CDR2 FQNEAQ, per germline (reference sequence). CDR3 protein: CASSLAFSGSKDTQYF. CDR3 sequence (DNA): TGTGCCAGCAGCTTAGCGTTTAGCGGGAGTAAGGATACGCAGTATTTT.

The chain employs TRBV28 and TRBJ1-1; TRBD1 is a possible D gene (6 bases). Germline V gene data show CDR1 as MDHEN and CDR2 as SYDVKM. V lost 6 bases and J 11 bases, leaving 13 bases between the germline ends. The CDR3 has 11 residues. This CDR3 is CASSRGGEAFF. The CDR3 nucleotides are TGTGCCAGCAGCCGCGGGGGCGAGGCTTTCTTT. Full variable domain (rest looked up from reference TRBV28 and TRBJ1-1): DVKVTQSSRYLVKRTGEKVFLECVQDMDHENMFWYRQDPGLGLRLIYFSYDVKMKEKGDIPEGYSVSREKKERFSLILESASTNQTSMYLCASSRGGEAFFGQGTRLTVV.

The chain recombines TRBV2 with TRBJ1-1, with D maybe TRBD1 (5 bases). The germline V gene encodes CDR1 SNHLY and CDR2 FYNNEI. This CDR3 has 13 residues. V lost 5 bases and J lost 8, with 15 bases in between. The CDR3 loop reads CASSSGGGIEAFF. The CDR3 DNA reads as TGTGCCAGCAGTTCGGGCGGGGGTATAGAAGCTTTCTTT.

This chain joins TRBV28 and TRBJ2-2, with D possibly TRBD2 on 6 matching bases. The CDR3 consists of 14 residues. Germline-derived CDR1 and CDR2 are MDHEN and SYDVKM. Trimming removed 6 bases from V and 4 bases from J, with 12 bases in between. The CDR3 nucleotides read TGTGCCAGCAGAGCTAGCGTTTTCACCGGGGAGCTGTTTTTT. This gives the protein CASRASVFTGELFF. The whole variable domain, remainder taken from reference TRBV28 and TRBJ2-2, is DVKVTQSSRYLVKRTGEKVFLECVQDMDHENMFWYRQDPGLGLRLIYFSYDVKMKEKGDIPEGYSVSREKKERFSLILESASTNQTSMYLCASRASVFTGELFFGEGSRLTVL.

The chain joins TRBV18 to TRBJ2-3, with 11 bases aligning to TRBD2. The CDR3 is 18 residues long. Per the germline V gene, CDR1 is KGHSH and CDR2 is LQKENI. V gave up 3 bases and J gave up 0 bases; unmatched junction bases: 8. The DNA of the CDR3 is TGTGCCAGCTCACCTAAGAGACTAGCGGGAACTAGCACAGATACGCAGTATTTT. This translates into CASSPKRLAGTSTDTQYF. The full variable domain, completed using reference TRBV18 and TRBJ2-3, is NAGVMQNPRHLVRRRGQEARLRCSPMKGHSHVYWYRQLPEEGLKFMVYLQKENIIDESGMPKERFSAEFPKEGPSILRIQQVVRGDSAAYFCASSPKRLAGTSTDTQYFGPGTRLTVL.

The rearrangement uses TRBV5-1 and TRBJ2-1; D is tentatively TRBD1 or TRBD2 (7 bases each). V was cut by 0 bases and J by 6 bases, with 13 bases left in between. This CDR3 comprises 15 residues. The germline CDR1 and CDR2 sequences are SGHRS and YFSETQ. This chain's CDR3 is CASSLGQGGLNEQFF. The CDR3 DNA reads TGCGCCAGCAGCTTGGGACAGGGAGGGCTCAATGAGCAGTTCTTC.

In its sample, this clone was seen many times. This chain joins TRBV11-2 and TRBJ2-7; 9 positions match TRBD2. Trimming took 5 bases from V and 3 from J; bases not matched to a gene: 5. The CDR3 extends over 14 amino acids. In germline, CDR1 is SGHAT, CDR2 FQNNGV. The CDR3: CASSRSAGGYEQYF. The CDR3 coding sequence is TGTGCCAGCAGCCGATCAGCGGGAGGCTACGAGCAGTACTTC.

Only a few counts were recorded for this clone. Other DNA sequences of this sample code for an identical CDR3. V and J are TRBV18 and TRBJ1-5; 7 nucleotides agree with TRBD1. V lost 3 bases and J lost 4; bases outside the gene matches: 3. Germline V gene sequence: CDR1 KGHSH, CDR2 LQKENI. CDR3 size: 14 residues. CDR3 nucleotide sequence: TGTGCCAGCTCACCGGGACAGATTAATCAGCCCCAGCATTTT. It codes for CASSPGQINQPQHF.

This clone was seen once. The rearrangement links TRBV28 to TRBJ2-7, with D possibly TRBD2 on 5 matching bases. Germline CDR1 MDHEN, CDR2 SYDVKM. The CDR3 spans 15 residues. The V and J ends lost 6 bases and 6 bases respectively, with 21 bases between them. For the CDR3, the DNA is TGTGCCAGCAGCCCCTCTAGCTGGGAGTCCGGCGAGCAGTACTTC. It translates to CASSPSSWESGEQYF.

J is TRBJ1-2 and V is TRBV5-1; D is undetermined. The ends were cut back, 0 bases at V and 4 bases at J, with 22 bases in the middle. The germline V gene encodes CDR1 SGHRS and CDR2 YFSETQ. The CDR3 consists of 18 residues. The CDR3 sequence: CASSLGYGQSEESYGYTF. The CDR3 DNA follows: TGCGCCAGCAGCTTGGGGTATGGGCAGTCAGAGGAAAGCTATGGCTACACCTTC. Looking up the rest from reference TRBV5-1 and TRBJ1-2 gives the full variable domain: KAGVTQTPRYLIKTRGQQVTLSCSPISGHRSVSWYQQTPGQGLQFLFEYFSETQRNKGNFPGRFSGRQFSNSRSEMNVSTLELGDSALYLCASSLGYGQSEESYGYTFGSGTRLTVV.

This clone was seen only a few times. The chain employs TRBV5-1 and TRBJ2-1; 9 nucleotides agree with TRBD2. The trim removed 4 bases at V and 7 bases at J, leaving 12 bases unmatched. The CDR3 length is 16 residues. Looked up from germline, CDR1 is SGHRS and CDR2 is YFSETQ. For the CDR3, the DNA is TGCGCCAGCAGCACGCGGAGCGGGAGGATTTCGAATGAGCAGTTCTTC. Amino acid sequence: CASSTRSGRISNEQFF.

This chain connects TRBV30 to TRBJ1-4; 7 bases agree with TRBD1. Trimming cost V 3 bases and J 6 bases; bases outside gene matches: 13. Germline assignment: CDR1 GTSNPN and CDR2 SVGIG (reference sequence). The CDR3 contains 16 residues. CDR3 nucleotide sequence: TGTGCCTGGAGCCGAACAAAGACAGGGACAGATGAAAAACTGTTTTTT. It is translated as CAWSRTKTGTDEKLFF.